The present T cell receptor beta chain was sequenced within a study of cytomegalovirus exposure and HLA in healthy donors. Findings and caveats of the study: With further analysis later on, most CMV-associated TCR beta chains appeared HLA-restricted.

Amplification used 60 Vbeta primers and 13 Jbeta primers. Original processing notes: Roughly 10 million shared chains were among about 80 million unique TCR beta chains counted in a later analysis. The method was immunoSEQ multiplex PCR; TCRdb's version includes in-frame clones alone and lacks a portion of them. The D gene and trimming were derived from the DNA, and the V and J assignments and clone size from that table. This sample yields around 76,000 clones, of which over 70% are seen a single time; around 1.5% belongs to the top ten. As for this clone: What it recognizes is unknown.

The V gene end was trimmed by 6 bases and the J gene end by 4 bases; junction bases not matched to a gene: 2. There are 13 residues in the CDR3. Looked up from germline, CDR1 is MNHNS and CDR2 is SASEGT. Donors consisted of healthy bone marrow donors. This chain joins TRBV6-1 and TRBJ1-3; TRBD1 aligns across 8 bases. The sequence derives from a man aged 35 to 55 in good health and CMV-seronegative. Sequenced input: PBMCs. The DNA of the CDR3 is TGTGCCAGCAGGGGACAGGTGGGAAACACCATATATTTT. This translates into CASRGQVGNTIYF.